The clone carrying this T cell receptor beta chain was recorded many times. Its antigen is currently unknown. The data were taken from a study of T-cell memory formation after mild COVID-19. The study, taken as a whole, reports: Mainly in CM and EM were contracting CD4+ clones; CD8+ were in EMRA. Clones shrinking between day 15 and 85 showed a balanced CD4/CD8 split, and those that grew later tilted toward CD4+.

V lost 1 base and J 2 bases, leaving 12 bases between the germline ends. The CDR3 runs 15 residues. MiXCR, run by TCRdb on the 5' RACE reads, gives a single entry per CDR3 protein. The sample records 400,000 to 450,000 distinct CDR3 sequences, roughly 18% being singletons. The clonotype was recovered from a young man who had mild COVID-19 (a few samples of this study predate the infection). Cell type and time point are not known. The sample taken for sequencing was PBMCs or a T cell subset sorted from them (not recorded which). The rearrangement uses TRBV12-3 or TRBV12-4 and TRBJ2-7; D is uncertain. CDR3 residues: CASSLGGVNPYEQYF. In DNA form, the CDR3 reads TGTGCCAGCAGTTTAGGTGGAGTAAACCCCTACGAGCAGTACTTC.